Shown below are 20 T cell receptor beta chains from a single sample sequenced in a study of blood T cell repertoires in COVID-19. TCRdb's table, derived via immunoSEQ multiplex PCR, lists solely in-frame clones and lacks some. This table holds a few hundred thousand clones, over 75% found once. Input material: PBMCs or T cells enriched from blood (not recorded which). The receptors stem from a man aged 25-45 years who had recovered from COVID-19.

This rearrangement joins TRBV5-1 to TRBJ2-5, with D perhaps TRBD2 (7 bases). The CDR3 has 16 amino acids. Germline V lookup: CDR1 SGHRS, CDR2 YFSETQ. Trimming stripped 4 bases from V and 0 bases from J, with 16 bases between. The CDR3 DNA sequence: TGCGCCAGCAGCGGGGGGGCAGCGGCTAACCAAGAGACCCAGTACTTC. It codes for CASSGGAAANQETQYF. The full variable domain, rest sourced from reference TRBV5-1 and TRBJ2-5, is KAGVTQTPRYLIKTRGQQVTLSCSPISGHRSVSWYQQTPGQGLQFLFEYFSETQRNKGNFPGRFSGRQFSNSRSEMNVSTLELGDSALYLCASSGGAAANQETQYFGPGTRLLVL.

This clone was seen more than once but under ten times. The chain couples TRBV4-2 to TRBJ1-2; 7 bases match TRBD1. The length of the CDR3 is 15 residues. The junction had 15 bases not matched to a gene; V was cut back by 0 bases and J by 14 bases. Looked up from germline, CDR1 is LGHNA and CDR2 is YNFKEQ. CDR3 sequence reads: CASSQDSKGGAYCTF. Here the CDR3 DNA reads TGTGCCAGCAGCCAAGATTCCAAAGGGGGCGCTTATTGTACCTTC.

The CDR3 bases are TGTGCCAGCAGGCAGTCCGGGACTAGCGGTTACAATGAGCAGTTCTTC. It encodes CASRQSGTSGYNEQFF. The J gene is TRBJ2-1, the V gene TRBV27, with 11 bases lining up with TRBD2. Trimming removed 6 bases from V and 4 bases from J; junction bases left unmatched: 8. The CDR3 length is 16 residues. Germline values: CDR1 MNHEY, CDR2 SMNVEV (reference sequence).

This clone was observed a single time. V is TRBV24-1 and J is TRBJ2-7; no clear D. V was clipped by 2 bases and J by 0 bases, with 10 bases between them. Per the germline V gene, CDR1 is KGHDR and CDR2 is SFDVKD. This CDR3 has 15 residues. DNA for the CDR3: TGTGCCACCAGTGATTCGAGACACCCCTCCTACGAGCAGTACTTC. It codes for CATSDSRHPSYEQYF.

Here the CDR3 reads CASSRDRAATNEKLFF. The CDR3 DNA sequence: TGTGCCAGCAGCCGTGACAGGGCAGCAACTAATGAAAAACTGTTTTTT. The chain carries TRBV4-2 and TRBJ1-4; 7 nucleotides align to TRBD1. With 4 bases clipped from V and 0 bases from J, the junction kept 5 bases outside the gene matches. Per germline, CDR1 LGHNA and CDR2 YNFKEQ. The CDR3 sequence is 16 residues long.

The J gene is TRBJ2-1, the V gene TRBV6-6, with D perhaps TRBD1 (5 bases). V shed 0 bases and J shed 8 bases, with 11 bases lying between them. The CDR3 runs 14 residues. CDR1 and CDR2 from the germline V gene are MNHNY and SVGAGI (reference sequence). DNA of the CDR3: TGTGCCAGCAGTTACTCAGGGGCGCTCTATGAGCAGTTCTTC. The encoded protein is CASSYSGALYEQFF.

The chain joins TRBV5-6 to TRBJ1-1; 7 positions agree with TRBD1. CDR3 length: 14 amino acids. The germline V gene has CDR1 SGHDT and CDR2 YYEEEE. The ends lost 2 bases at V and 0 bases at J; junction bases unmatched: 1. The CDR3 bases are TGTGCCAGCAGCTTCGGGACAGTGAACACTGAAGCTTTCTTT. It is translated as CASSFGTVNTEAFF.

V gene TRBV2 combines with J gene TRBJ1-2; D is unclear. Germline lookup yields CDR1 SNHLY and CDR2 FYNNEI. Trimming shortened V by 7 bases and J by 3 bases, and 9 bases separated the two germline ends. This CDR3 region has 12 residues. The CDR3 region has the DNA TGTGCCAGCAAACTGGAGTACTATGGCTACACCTTC. Protein sequence: CASKLEYYGYTF. Based on the CDR3 plus reference TRBV2 and TRBJ1-2, the full variable domain is EPEVTQTPSHQVTQMGQEVILRCVPISNHLYFYWYRQILGQKVEFLVSFYNNEISEKSEIFDDQFSVERPDGSNFTLKIRSTKLEDSAMYFCASKLEYYGYTFGSGTRLTVV.

In its sample, this clone was seen once. The rearrangement links TRBV3-1 (or the pseudogene TRBV3-2) to TRBJ1-1, with D unresolved. Germline V gives CDR1 LGHDT, CDR2 YNNKEL (reference sequence). The CDR3 covers 14 residues. V was cut by 0 bases and J by 1 base, with 6 bases left in between. Written as DNA, the CDR3 is TGTGCCAGCAGCCAAGAACAGCAGAACACTGAAGCTTTCTTT. Amino acids: CASSQEQQNTEAFF.

The rearrangement uses TRBV6-4 and TRBJ2-1; 10 bases align to TRBD2. The germline gives CDR1 MRHNA, CDR2 SNTAGT. The CDR3 loop spans 15 amino acids. Germline trimming cut 2 bases from V and 10 bases from J; bases unmatched to any gene: 8. The CDR3 loop reads CASSDIAGGFREQFF. The CDR3 DNA reads TGTGCCAGCAGTGACATAGCGGGGGGCTTCAGGGAGCAGTTCTTC.

This clone was seen only a few times. The chain recombines TRBV9 with TRBJ1-5, with a tentative D call TRBD1 (5 bases). CDR1 and CDR2 (germline): SGDLS, YYNGEE. The CDR3 covers 13 residues. V gave up 3 bases and J gave up 5 bases, with 9 bases separating them. The CDR3 protein is CASSAEQDQPQHF. For the CDR3, the DNA is TGTGCCAGCAGCGCAGAACAGGATCAGCCCCAGCATTTT.

The genes are TRBV24-1 and TRBJ2-5; no reliable D call. Germline V CDR1 and CDR2: KGHDR, SFDVKD. This CDR3 is built from 14 residues. The ends were cut back, 3 bases at V and 7 bases at J, with 14 bases in the middle. Here the CDR3 DNA reads TGTGCCACCAGTGATCCAGGCCAACCTGGGACCCAGTACTTC. It codes for CATSDPGQPGTQYF.

This clone was seen once. The chain combines TRBV10-1 with TRBJ1-2, with D unclear. The CDR3 spans 14 residues. In germline, CDR1 is WNHNN, CDR2 SYGVQD (reference sequence). The V end lost 5 bases, the J end lost 0 bases, and 10 bases lay between the germline ends. The CDR3 bases are TGCGCCAGCAGTTTACACAGATCTAACTATGGCTACACCTTC. Its protein is CASSLHRSNYGYTF.

The CDR3 is CASTAPGGLKVEQYF. CDR3 sequence (DNA): TGTGCCAGCACCGCCCCAGGGGGCCTAAAGGTAGAGCAGTACTTC. This chain uses TRBV6-6 with TRBJ2-7, with 8 bases fitting TRBD1. Germline V gene data show CDR1 as MNHNY and CDR2 as SVGAGI (reference sequence). The CDR3 length is 15 residues. Trimming removed 7 bases from V and 7 bases from J; junction bases left unmatched: 15.

The genes are TRBV29-1 and TRBJ2-3, with a weak D call TRBD1 (6 bases). V lost 6 bases to trimming and J lost 1 base, with 11 bases between them. This CDR3 has 13 residues. Germline CDR1 and CDR2: SQVTM and ANQGSEA. The CDR3 spells CSVAGAGTDTQYF. In DNA, the CDR3 is TGCAGCGTCGCAGGGGCGGGCACAGATACGCAGTATTTT.

This chain links TRBV6-6 with TRBJ2-7; 9 nucleotides match TRBD1. The germline gives CDR1 MNHNY, CDR2 SVGAGI (reference sequence). V trimming: 6 bases; J trimming: 5 bases; junction bases outside the gene matches: 2. The CDR3 runs to 12 residues. In nucleotides, the CDR3 is TGTGCCAGCAGCAGGACAGGGGACGAGCAGTACTTC. Amino acid sequence: CASSRTGDEQYF.

The rearrangement joins TRBV24-1 to TRBJ2-5; tentatively, D is TRBD2 (5 bases). V dropped 4 bases and J dropped 7 bases, with 18 bases sitting between them. The germline V gene encodes CDR1 KGHDR and CDR2 SFDVKD. This CDR3 region has 15 residues. The CDR3 reads CATSERNSAVGTQYF. For the CDR3, the DNA is TGTGCCACCAGTGAAAGAAACTCAGCGGTGGGGACCCAGTACTTC.

V and J are TRBV5-4 and TRBJ1-3; no firm D call. The CDR3 has 13 amino acids. The germline V and J ends were trimmed by 7 bases and 0 bases, with 8 bases remaining between them. Germline CDR1 reads SGHNT; CDR2 reads YYREEE (reference sequence). The CDR3 sequence: CASGEHSGNTIYF. CDR3 DNA sequence: TGTGCCAGCGGAGAGCACTCTGGAAACACCATATATTTT.

The V and J genes are TRBV19 and TRBJ1-5; the D gene is possibly TRBD1 (6 bases). The V and J ends lost 8 bases and 3 bases respectively, with 11 bases between them. Germline values: CDR1 LNHDA, CDR2 SQIVND (reference sequence). This CDR3 region has 13 residues. CDR3 in DNA: TGTGCCAGTCAGGACAGACTCAATCAGCCCCAGCATTTT. Its translation: CASQDRLNQPQHF.

The V and J genes are TRBV30 and TRBJ2-5; 12 nucleotides match TRBD2. Germline V CDR1 and CDR2: GTSNPN, SVGIG (reference sequence). There are 14 residues in the CDR3. V trimming: 2 bases; J trimming: 9 bases; junction bases outside the gene matches: 7. CDR3 sequence: CAWSTGTSGWAQYF. In nucleotides, the CDR3 is TGTGCCTGGAGTACCGGGACTAGCGGGTGGGCCCAGTACTTC.